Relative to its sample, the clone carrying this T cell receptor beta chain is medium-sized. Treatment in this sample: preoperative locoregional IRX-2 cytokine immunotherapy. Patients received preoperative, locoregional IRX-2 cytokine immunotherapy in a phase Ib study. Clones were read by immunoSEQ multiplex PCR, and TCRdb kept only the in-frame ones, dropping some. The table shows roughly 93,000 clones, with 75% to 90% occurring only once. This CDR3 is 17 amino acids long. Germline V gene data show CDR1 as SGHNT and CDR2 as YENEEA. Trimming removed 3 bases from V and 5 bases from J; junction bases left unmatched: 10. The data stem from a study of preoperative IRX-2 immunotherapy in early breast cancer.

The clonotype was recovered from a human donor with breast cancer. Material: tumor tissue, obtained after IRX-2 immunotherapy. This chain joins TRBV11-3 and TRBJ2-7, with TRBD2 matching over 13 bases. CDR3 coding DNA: TGTGCCAGCAGCTTGTTAGGGACTAGCGGGAATAACCACGAGCAGTACTTC. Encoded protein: CASSLLGTSGNNHEQYF.